The rows below give T cell receptor beta chains drawn from one sample of a study of blood T cell repertoires in COVID-19. Assay used: immunoSEQ multiplex PCR; TCRdb lists only in-frame clones, some missing. The table includes about 260,000 clones, more than 85% detected once. The specimen sequenced was peripheral blood. The receptors originated from a person aged 18 to 30 with COVID-19, enrolled during active disease. The CDR3 runs from the conserved cysteine through the conserved F or W. A D gene is named only where the DNA matches it firmly. A clone size is listed for some rows: how often the clone was seen (once, few, many), or a class if it is expanded.

NA,TRBJ2-5,NA,TRBV18,CASSPRKEETQYF,TGTGCCAGCTCTCCTAGGAAGGAAGAGACCCAGTACTTC
TRBD1,TRBJ1-1,NA,TRBV19,CASRTGGLTEAFF,TGTGCCAGTCGGACAGGGGGCCTCACTGAAGCTTTCTTT
TRBD1,TRBJ2-1,NA,TRBV7-9,CASSSMDRVDNEQFF,TGTGCCAGCAGCTCCATGGACAGGGTGGACAATGAGCAGTTCTTC
TRBD2,TRBJ2-1,NA,TRBV4-1,CASSHPGTSGSSYNEQFF,TGCGCCAGCAGCCACCCCGGGACTAGCGGGAGCTCCTACAATGAGCAGTTCTTC
NA,TRBJ2-5,NA,TRBV7-6,CASSLMTSQETQYF,TGTGCCAGCAGCCTAATGACTAGCCAAGAGACCCAGTACTTC
TRBD1,TRBJ1-4,NA,TRBV6-4,CASTPGTANEKLFF,TGTGCCAGCACCCCAGGGACAGCTAATGAAAAACTGTTTTTT
TRBD1,TRBJ2-4,NA,TRBV19,CASSIDLLDRDLAKNIQYF,TGTGCCAGTAGTATAGACCTCCTGGACAGGGACTTAGCCAAAAACATTCAGTACTTC
NA,TRBJ1-2,NA,TRBV6-5,CASSYQPQGTEYTF,TGTGCCAGCAGTTACCAACCCCAGGGTACGGAATACACCTTC
NA,TRBJ2-2,NA,TRBV28,CASSLGVGGQVFF,TGTGCCAGCAGTTTAGGTGTCGGGGGGCAGGTGTTTTTT
NA,TRBJ2-1,NA,TRBV6-2/TRBV6-3,CASSLEGGPSTPYNEQFF,TGTGCCAGCAGCTTAGAGGGAGGACCTTCTACCCCCTACAATGAGCAGTTCTTC
TRBD1,TRBJ1-2,NA,TRBV10-3,CAISEWTGNNYGYTF,TGTGCCATCAGTGAGTGGACAGGAAATAACTATGGCTACACCTTC
NA,TRBJ2-7,NA,TRBV7-6,CASSPIPGSSYEQYF,TGTGCCAGCAGTCCGATACCGGGTAGCTCCTACGAGCAGTACTTC
NA,TRBJ2-1,NA,TRBV16,CASSDRGGGPRNEQFF,TGTGCCAGCAGCGACAGAGGGGGAGGGCCACGGAATGAGCAGTTCTTC
NA,TRBJ1-1,few,TRBV27,CAVLGRNTEAFF,TGTGCCGTCCTTGGGAGGAACACTGAAGCTTTCTTT
TRBD2,TRBJ2-3,once,TRBV20-1,CSASVAGGDTQYF,TGCAGTGCTAGTGTTGCGGGGGGAGATACGCAGTATTTT
TRBD2,TRBJ2-5,NA,TRBV19,CASRSLRAGEGETQYF,TGTGCCAGCCGATCCTTACGAGCGGGAGAGGGAGAGACCCAGTACTTC
NA,TRBJ1-1,few,TRBV20-1,CSASSGHLGDTEAFF,TGCAGTGCTAGTTCGGGACACTTAGGGGACACTGAAGCTTTCTTT
NA,TRBJ1-2,once,TRBV9,CASSVLSGLYGYTF,TGTGCCAGCAGCGTCCTCTCAGGGCTCTATGGCTACACCTTC
NA,TRBJ2-3,NA,TRBV7-8,CASSLGVGYTQYF,TGTGCCAGCAGCTTAGGCGTCGGGTATACGCAGTATTTT
TRBD2,TRBJ2-7,NA,TRBV5-4,CASSFGAGGYEQYF,TGTGCCAGCAGCTTTGGAGCGGGAGGCTACGAGCAGTACTTC
NA,TRBJ1-2,few,TRBV7-6,CASSPTALVVHGYTF,TGTGCCAGCAGCCCCACAGCCTTAGTAGTCCATGGCTACACCTTC
NA,TRBJ1-1,once,TRBV9,CASSGGGSEAFF,TGTGCCAGCAGCGGCGGGGGCAGTGAAGCTTTCTTT
TRBD2,TRBJ2-1,NA,TRBV5-4,CASSFDSGVNNEQFF,TGTGCCAGCAGCTTTGATAGCGGGGTAAACAATGAGCAGTTCTTC
TRBD2,TRBJ2-7,NA,TRBV2,CASSDRGAGTSGQQYF,TGTGCCAGCAGTGATAGGGGTGCCGGGACTAGCGGGCAGCAGTACTTC
TRBD1,TRBJ1-1,NA,TRBV14,CASSRTGWTKAFF,TGTGCCAGCAGCCGGACAGGGTGGACGAAGGCTTTCTTT
NA,TRBJ1-5,NA,TRBV28,CASSLRTAGFPQHF,TGTGCCAGCAGTCTTAGGACAGCGGGGTTTCCCCAGCATTTT
TRBD2,TRBJ2-7,NA,TRBV7-9,CASSWELAGTYEQYF,TGTGCCAGCAGCTGGGAACTAGCGGGGACCTACGAGCAGTACTTC